This TCR beta chain was recovered during a study of T cells in Graves' hyperthyroidism and ophthalmopathy. The length of the CDR3 is 14 residues. Germline lookup yields CDR1 SGHRS and CDR2 YFSETQ. The V gene lost 3 bases and the J gene lost 3 bases, with 12 bases spanning the gap. TCR beta CDR3 regions were amplified from RNA transcripts. Using the HTBI primer set, a first-round RT-PCR was run on the TCR CDR3. TCRdb analysed the multiplex PCR reads with MiXCR anew, one entry per CDR3 protein. The table lists roughly 200,000 distinct CDR3 sequences, approximately 20% of them singletons. This clonotype was seen only a few times.

Sequenced material: blood. The origin of this receptor is a man aged 35 to 55 with Graves' hyperthyroidism. The chain links TRBV5-1 to TRBJ2-5; perhaps TRBD1 as D (6 bases). CDR3 protein: CASSYDRIEETQYF. Written as DNA, the CDR3 is TGCGCCAGCAGCTACGACAGGATCGAAGAGACCCAGTACTTC.